The 30 T cell receptor beta chains presented below share a single source sample, sequenced in a study of T cells in Graves' hyperthyroidism and ophthalmopathy. RNA transcripts gave rise to amplified TCR beta CDR3 regions. Researchers ran a first-round RT-PCR on the TCR CDR3 using the HTBI primer set. TCRdb redid the calling of the multiplex PCR reads with MiXCR, one entry per CDR3 protein. The table has about 480,000 distinct CDR3 sequences, 13% to 15% seen once. Sequencing input: blood. These receptors all come from a young woman with Graves' hyperthyroidism.

This clonotype was counted at least ten times. This chain joins TRBV25-1 and TRBJ2-2, with 9 nucleotides matching TRBD1. Germline assignment: CDR1 MGHDK and CDR2 SYGVNS. CDR3 length equals 18 residues. J gave up 4 bases and V 2 bases, and 11 bases lay outside the gene matches. Here the CDR3 DNA reads TGTGCCAGCAGTGAAGTTATCGGGACAGGGTCGAGCACCGGGGAGCTGTTTTTT. This encodes CASSEVIGTGSSTGELFF.

This clonotype was found many times. The genes are TRBV11-2 and TRBJ2-3; 12 bases are shared with TRBD2. The V segment lost 1 base and the J segment 7 bases; nucleotides outside the gene matches: 15. This CDR3 comprises 19 residues. Germline values: CDR1 SGHAT, CDR2 FQNNGV. The CDR3 DNA reads as TGTGCCAGCAGCTTAGTGGGACGATCGACTAGCGGGAGTATAAATACGCAGTATTTT. Its protein product is CASSLVGRSTSGSINTQYF.

In this sample, this clonotype turned up many times. V gene TRBV24-1 combines with J gene TRBJ2-1, with D maybe TRBD2 (5 bases). The CDR3 sequence is 13 residues long. Germline V gene sequence: CDR1 KGHDR, CDR2 SFDVKD. V shed 8 bases and J shed 0 bases, with 7 bases lying between them. In DNA, the CDR3 is TGTGCCACCAAAGCGGCCTCCTACAATGAGCAGTTCTTC. Its protein product is CATKAASYNEQFF.

The J gene is TRBJ1-5, the V gene TRBV2; D is unresolved. Germline-derived CDR1 and CDR2 are SNHLY and FYNNEI. V lost 7 bases, J lost 7 bases, and 11 bases lay in between. CDR3 length: 12 amino acids. As DNA, the CDR3 is TGTGCCAGCAAGTCAGTTCAGCAGCCCCAGCATTTT. Protein: CASKSVQQPQHF. The whole variable domain, filled in from reference TRBV2 and TRBJ1-5, reads EPEVTQTPSHQVTQMGQEVILRCVPISNHLYFYWYRQILGQKVEFLVSFYNNEISEKSEIFDDQFSVERPDGSNFTLKIRSTKLEDSAMYFCASKSVQQPQHFGDGTRLSIL.

In this sample, this clonotype turned up many times. V usage is TRBV12-3 or TRBV12-4 and J usage is TRBJ2-1; 11 bases fit TRBD2. The V gene end was trimmed by 10 bases and the J gene end by 10 bases; junction bases not matched to a gene: 12. CDR3 size: 14 residues. CDR3 loop: CATSRLAGLVEQFF. CDR3 in DNA: TGTGCCACCTCACGACTAGCGGGATTGGTCGAGCAGTTCTTC.

The chain recombines TRBV29-1 with TRBJ1-1; 11 nucleotides align to TRBD1. The junction had 6 bases not matched to a gene; V was cut back by 3 bases and J by 6 bases. CDR3 length equals 14 residues. CDR1 and CDR2 (germline): SQVTM, ANQGSEA. The CDR3 DNA follows: TGCAGCGTTGAGTTGGGACAGGGGGTGGCTGAAGCTTTCTTT. Translated: CSVELGQGVAEAFF. The complete variable domain, with remaining parts taken from reference TRBV29-1 and TRBJ1-1, reads SAVISQKPSRDICQRGTSLTIQCQVDSQVTMMFWYRQQPGQSLTLIATANQGSEATYESGFVIDKFPISRPNLTFSTLTVSNMSPEDSSIYLCSVELGQGVAEAFFGQGTRLTVV.

This clonotype was seen only a few times. This chain connects TRBV24-1 to TRBJ2-1; 8 bases agree with TRBD2. The CDR3 loop spans 17 amino acids. Losses at the gene ends were 0 bases for V and 8 bases for J; bases not matched to a gene: 11. The germline V gene encodes CDR1 KGHDR and CDR2 SFDVKD. The CDR3 here is CATSDLRVGSGKYEQFF. The DNA of the CDR3 is TGTGCCACCAGTGATTTGAGGGTTGGTAGCGGGAAATATGAGCAGTTCTTC.

This clonotype came up many times. The chain's CDR3 is CASSPTSGRVADTQYF. CDR3 DNA: TGTGCCAGCAGCCCTACTAGCGGGAGGGTTGCAGATACGCAGTATTTT. The chain has TRBV7-3 and TRBJ2-3; 13 bases map to TRBD2. Germline V gene sequence: CDR1 SGHTA, CDR2 FQGTGA. J was trimmed by 4 bases and V by 5 bases; bases with no gene match: 6. The CDR3 loop spans 16 amino acids.

This clonotype was observed many times. The chain employs TRBV5-1 and TRBJ2-3; D is undetermined. This CDR3 spans 15 amino acids. V shed 0 bases and J shed 0 bases, with 8 bases lying between them. Germline V gene data show CDR1 as SGHRS and CDR2 as YFSETQ. The CDR3 DNA follows: TGCGCCAGCAGCTTGGAGGCGTTCAGCACAGATACGCAGTATTTT. This codes for CASSLEAFSTDTQYF.

The chain joins TRBV11-2 to TRBJ2-1; weak D call: TRBD1 (6 bases). CDR1 SGHAT and CDR2 FQNNGV come from the germline V gene. With 4 bases removed from V and 0 bases from J, the gap between germline ends came to 19 bases. CDR3 size: 18 residues. The CDR3 DNA is TGTGCCAGCAGCTCCGGCATAGACAGGCCAAGCTCCTACAATGAGCAGTTCTTC. This sequence encodes CASSSGIDRPSSYNEQFF.

This clonotype showed up many times. The gene calls are TRBV2 and TRBJ2-2, with D tentatively TRBD2 (6 bases). CDR1 and CDR2 from the germline V gene are SNHLY and FYNNEI. Deletions cut 4 bases from V and 6 bases from J, with 15 bases between. This CDR3 comprises 15 residues. The CDR3 spells CASSGLALTAGELFF. CDR3 DNA: TGTGCCAGCAGTGGGCTAGCGTTGACGGCCGGGGAGCTGTTTTTT. Full variable domain (missing parts from reference TRBV2 and TRBJ2-2): EPEVTQTPSHQVTQMGQEVILRCVPISNHLYFYWYRQILGQKVEFLVSFYNNEISEKSEIFDDQFSVERPDGSNFTLKIRSTKLEDSAMYFCASSGLALTAGELFFGEGSRLTVL.

Concerning this clonotype: Because it lacks the conserved phenylalanine or tryptophan at the end, this CDR3 is likely a read error. The rearrangement uses TRBV11-3 and TRBJ1-3; D ambiguous. The CDR3 has 13 amino acids. Germline V gives CDR1 SGHNT, CDR2 YENEEA. The DNA of the CDR3 is TGTGCCAGCAGCTTATATCCTGGAATCACCATATATCTT. This sequence encodes CASSLYPGITIYL.

This clonotype was detected ten times or more. The CDR3 is CASSGGSETQYF. The CDR3 DNA is TGTGCCAGCAGCGGAGGGAGTGAGACCCAGTACTTC. The rearrangement joins TRBV11-3 to TRBJ2-5; weak D call: TRBD2 (6 bases). V lost 5 bases to trimming and J lost 5 bases, with 9 bases between them. CDR1 and CDR2 (germline): SGHNT, YENEEA. The CDR3 sequence is 12 residues long.

This clonotype showed up just a few times. The chain has TRBV30 and TRBJ2-7; the D gene is possibly TRBD2 (6 bases). The germline V gene has CDR1 GTSNPN and CDR2 SVGIG (reference sequence). The V gene lost 0 bases and the J gene lost 2 bases, with 8 bases spanning the gap. There are 13 residues in the CDR3. The chain's CDR3 is CAWSVSGAYEQYV. DNA of the CDR3: TGTGCCTGGAGTGTCTCGGGGGCCTACGAGCAGTACGTC.

This clonotype was detected only a few times. The CDR3 DNA reads TGTGCCAGCTCACCACCGGGGACAGGGGGCGAGCAGTACTTC. This sequence encodes CASSPPGTGGEQYF. The chain couples TRBV18 to TRBJ2-7, with TRBD1 matching 11 bases. Germline V gives CDR1 KGHSH, CDR2 LQKENI. The V segment lost 0 bases and the J segment 6 bases; nucleotides outside the gene matches: 1. This CDR3 has 14 residues. The full variable domain, with the rest looked up from reference TRBV18 and TRBJ2-7, is NAGVMQNPRHLVRRRGQEARLRCSPMKGHSHVYWYRQLPEEGLKFMVYLQKENIIDESGMPKERFSAEFPKEGPSILRIQQVVRGDSAAYFCASSPPGTGGEQYFGPGTRLTVT.

The gene calls are TRBV7-9 and TRBJ1-4, with D possibly TRBD1 on 5 matching bases. Germline V gene sequence: CDR1 SEHNR, CDR2 FQNEAQ (reference sequence). The CDR3 has 14 residues. Trimming shortened V by 3 bases and J by 7 bases, and 12 bases separated the two germline ends. The CDR3 loop reads CASSFEGGGEKLFF. The CDR3 DNA reads as TGTGCCAGCAGCTTCGAGGGCGGGGGTGAAAAACTGTTTTTT.

The gene calls are TRBV5-6 and TRBJ2-2; D remains unclear. The CDR3 covers 14 residues. Germline CDR1 SGHDT, CDR2 YYEEEE. The V gene lost 2 bases and the J gene lost 3 bases, with 8 bases spanning the gap. DNA of the CDR3: TGTGCCAGCAGCTTCACCGCGGACACCGGGGAGCTGTTTTTT. It codes for CASSFTADTGELFF.

The chain combines TRBV6-6 with TRBJ1-1, with D possibly matching TRBD1 (5 bases). This CDR3 is 15 amino acids long. The germline V gene has CDR1 MNHNY and CDR2 SVGAGI (reference sequence). The V gene lost 0 bases and the J gene lost 5 bases, with 13 bases spanning the gap. In DNA, the CDR3 is TGTGCCAGCAGTTACTCGAGCGGGGGATTGACTGAAGCTTTCTTT. Encoded protein: CASSYSSGGLTEAFF.

The chain has TRBV19 and TRBJ2-5, with 7 bases lining up with TRBD1. V gave up 4 bases and J gave up 4 bases; unmatched junction bases: 9. Germline lookup yields CDR1 LNHDA and CDR2 SQIVND (reference sequence). The CDR3 loop spans 15 amino acids. The CDR3 spells CASSTIGQEGETQYF. The DNA for the CDR3 is TGTGCCAGTAGTACCATCGGACAGGAAGGAGAGACCCAGTACTTC. The whole variable domain, remainder taken from reference TRBV19 and TRBJ2-5, is DGGITQSPKYLFRKEGQNVTLSCEQNLNHDAMYWYRQDPGQGLRLIYYSQIVNDFQKGDIAEGYSVSREKKESFPLTVTSAQKNPTAFYLCASSTIGQEGETQYFGPGTRLLVL.

Many counts were recorded for this clonotype. This sequence joins TRBV7-9 and TRBJ2-7; 9 bases align to TRBD2. Germline V gene lookup returns CDR1 SEHNR and CDR2 FQNEAQ (reference sequence). V lost 3 bases to trimming and J lost 3 bases; unmatched junction nucleotides: 3. The CDR3 has 14 residues. The CDR3 loop is CASSFKREVYEQYF. CDR3 sequence (DNA): TGTGCCAGCAGCTTTAAGCGGGAGGTCTACGAGCAGTACTTC.

This clonotype occurred a few times. The chain combines TRBV7-9 with TRBJ1-5; D is undetermined. The length of the CDR3 is 16 residues. The germline CDR1 and CDR2 sequences are SEHNR and FQNEAQ (reference sequence). Trimming pared 1 base from V and 3 bases from J, leaving 13 bases between. The CDR3 sequence is CASSLGSSVNNQPQHF. Written as DNA, the CDR3 is TGTGCCAGCAGCTTAGGATCGTCAGTCAACAATCAGCCCCAGCATTTT.

The DNA of the CDR3 is TGTGCCAGCAGCCCCGGGACGTACGGCTATGGCTACACCTTC. It translates to CASSPGTYGYGYTF. The gene calls are TRBV5-6 and TRBJ1-2; a possible D gene is TRBD1 (5 bases). There are 14 residues in the CDR3. Germline CDR1 reads SGHDT; CDR2 reads YYEEEE. V was cut by 4 bases and J by 4 bases, with 14 bases left in between.

The chain carries TRBV5-1 and TRBJ1-1; D gene unclear. This CDR3 region has 15 residues. Looked up from germline, CDR1 is SGHRS and CDR2 is YFSETQ. Trimming cost V 4 bases and J 1 base, with 14 bases left between them. The CDR3: CASSPNPTSNTEAFF. The CDR3 DNA follows: TGCGCCAGCAGCCCCAACCCGACCTCGAACACTGAAGCTTTCTTT.

This clonotype was observed many times. V and J are TRBV19 and TRBJ2-1; D not resolved. Germline assignment: CDR1 LNHDA and CDR2 SQIVND (reference sequence). Trimming cost V 8 bases and J 4 bases, with 27 bases left between them. This CDR3 spans 18 amino acids. The CDR3, as DNA: TGTGCCAGTGCTACCCTGCCGAAGTTAGCAGAAACTTACAATGAGCAGTTCTTC. Its protein product is CASATLPKLAETYNEQFF.

The chain carries TRBV6-1 and TRBJ2-5; no clear D gene. This CDR3 is 12 amino acids long. V gave up 6 bases and J gave up 2 bases, with 7 bases separating them. Germline V gene data show CDR1 as MNHNS and CDR2 as SASEGT. CDR3: CASRRNQETQYF. In nucleotides, the CDR3 is TGTGCCAGCAGAAGAAATCAAGAGACCCAGTACTTC.

This clonotype was observed many times. This chain uses TRBV28 with TRBJ1-2; 10 bases map to TRBD1. CDR1 MDHEN and CDR2 SYDVKM come from the germline V gene. Trimming at V came to 5 bases and at J to 3 bases, leaving 9 bases not matched to a gene. CDR3 length: 16 residues. CDR3 sequence reads: CASSPFGQGDYYGYTF. The CDR3 DNA is TGTGCCAGCAGTCCCTTCGGACAGGGGGATTACTATGGCTACACCTTC.

The sample holds a few counts of this clonotype. This sequence joins TRBV3-1 and TRBJ2-1; D gene uncertain. V shed 0 bases and J shed 9 bases, with 15 bases lying between them. The CDR3 spans 15 residues. Germline values: CDR1 LGHDT, CDR2 YNNKEL (reference sequence). This CDR3 is CASSQEGLGSPEQFF. CDR3 bases: TGTGCCAGCAGCCAAGAAGGTCTAGGCTCACCTGAGCAGTTCTTC.

This clonotype occurred many times. The CDR3 reads CASRQNRLAKNIQYF. In DNA, the CDR3 is TGTGCCAGCAGACAAAACAGGCTAGCCAAAAACATTCAGTACTTC. This chain joins TRBV6-1 and TRBJ2-4, with D tentatively TRBD1 (5 bases). The V end lost 6 bases, the J end lost 0 bases, and 12 bases lay between the germline ends. Germline loops: CDR1 MNHNS, CDR2 SASEGT. The CDR3 length is 15 residues.

J is TRBJ1-1 and V is TRBV9; maybe TRBD1 (6 bases). The CDR3 totals 14 residues. Trimming shortened V by 3 bases and J by 3 bases, and 12 bases separated the two germline ends. Germline CDR1 reads SGDLS; CDR2 reads YYNGEE. The CDR3 reads CASSERGADTEAFF. The CDR3 DNA follows: TGTGCCAGCAGCGAAAGGGGGGCGGACACTGAAGCTTTCTTT.

V and J are TRBV3-1 and TRBJ2-2; unclear D gene. V was clipped by 0 bases and J by 2 bases, with 4 bases between them. Germline V lookup: CDR1 LGHDT, CDR2 YNNKEL (reference sequence). The CDR3 has 14 residues. The CDR3 DNA is TGTGCCAGCAGCCAAGACTTTAACACCGGGGAGCTGTTTTTT. As protein: CASSQDFNTGELFF.